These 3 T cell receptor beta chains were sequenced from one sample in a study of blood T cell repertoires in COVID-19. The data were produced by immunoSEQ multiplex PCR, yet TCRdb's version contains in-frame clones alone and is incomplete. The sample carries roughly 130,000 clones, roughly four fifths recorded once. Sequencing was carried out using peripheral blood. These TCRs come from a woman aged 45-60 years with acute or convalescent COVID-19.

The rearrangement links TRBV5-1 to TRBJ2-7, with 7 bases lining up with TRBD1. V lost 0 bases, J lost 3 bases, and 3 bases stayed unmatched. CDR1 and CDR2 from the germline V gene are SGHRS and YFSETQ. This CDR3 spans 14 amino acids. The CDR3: CASSLVTGSYEQYF. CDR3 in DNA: TGCGCCAGCAGCTTGGTGACAGGGAGCTACGAGCAGTACTTC. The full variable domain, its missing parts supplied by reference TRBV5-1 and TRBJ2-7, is KAGVTQTPRYLIKTRGQQVTLSCSPISGHRSVSWYQQTPGQGLQFLFEYFSETQRNKGNFPGRFSGRQFSNSRSEMNVSTLELGDSALYLCASSLVTGSYEQYFGPGTRLTVT.

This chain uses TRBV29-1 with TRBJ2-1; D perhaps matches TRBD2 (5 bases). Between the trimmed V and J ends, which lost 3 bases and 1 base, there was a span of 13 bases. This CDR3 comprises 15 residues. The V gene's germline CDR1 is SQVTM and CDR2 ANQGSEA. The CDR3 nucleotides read TGCAGCGTTGATATTCGGGGTCGGTCCTACAATGAGCAGTTCTTC. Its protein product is CSVDIRGRSYNEQFF.

CDR3 region: CASSSRDRGFRDGEKLFF. DNA for the CDR3: TGTGCCAGCAGCTCTCGGGACAGGGGTTTCCGGGACGGCGAAAAACTGTTTTTT. The rearrangement links TRBV9 to TRBJ1-4; TRBD1 aligns across 10 bases. The CDR3 extends over 18 amino acids. Trimming cost V 4 bases and J 8 bases; bases outside gene matches: 17. Germline V gene sequence: CDR1 SGDLS, CDR2 YYNGEE.